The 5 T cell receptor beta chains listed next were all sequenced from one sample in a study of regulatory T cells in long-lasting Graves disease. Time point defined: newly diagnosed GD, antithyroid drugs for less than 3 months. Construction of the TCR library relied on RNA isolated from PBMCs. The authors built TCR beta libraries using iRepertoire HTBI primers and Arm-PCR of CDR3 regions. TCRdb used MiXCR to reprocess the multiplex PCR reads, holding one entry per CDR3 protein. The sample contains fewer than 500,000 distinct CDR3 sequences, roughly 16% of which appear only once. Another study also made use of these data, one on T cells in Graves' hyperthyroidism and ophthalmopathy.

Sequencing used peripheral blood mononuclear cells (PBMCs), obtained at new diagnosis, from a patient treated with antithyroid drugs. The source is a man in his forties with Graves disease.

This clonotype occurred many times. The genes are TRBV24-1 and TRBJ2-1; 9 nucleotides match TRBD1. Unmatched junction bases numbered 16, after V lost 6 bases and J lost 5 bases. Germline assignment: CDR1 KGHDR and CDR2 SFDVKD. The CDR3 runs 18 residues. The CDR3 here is CATSKTGGSFRGDNEQFF. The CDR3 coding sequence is TGTGCCACCAGTAAAACAGGGGGCTCTTTTCGGGGGGACAATGAGCAGTTCTTC.

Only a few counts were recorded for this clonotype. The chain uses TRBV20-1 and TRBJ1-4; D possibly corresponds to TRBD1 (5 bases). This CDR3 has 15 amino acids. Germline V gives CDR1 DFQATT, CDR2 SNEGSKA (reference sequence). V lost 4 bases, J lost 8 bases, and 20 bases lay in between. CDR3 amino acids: CSATQRGMRMEKLFF. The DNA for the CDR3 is TGCAGTGCTACTCAGCGGGGGATGAGAATGGAAAAACTGTTTTTT.

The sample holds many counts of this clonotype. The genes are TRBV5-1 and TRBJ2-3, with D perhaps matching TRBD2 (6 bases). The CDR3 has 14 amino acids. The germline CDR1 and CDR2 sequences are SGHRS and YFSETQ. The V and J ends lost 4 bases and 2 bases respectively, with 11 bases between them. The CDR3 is CASSPRLDTDTQYF. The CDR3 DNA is TGCGCCAGCAGCCCGAGACTAGACACAGATACGCAGTATTTT.

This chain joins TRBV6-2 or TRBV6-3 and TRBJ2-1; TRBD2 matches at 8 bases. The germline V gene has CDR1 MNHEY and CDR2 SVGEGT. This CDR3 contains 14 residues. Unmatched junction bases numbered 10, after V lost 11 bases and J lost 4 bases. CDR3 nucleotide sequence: TGTGCCTGCCGCCTAGCGGGCGAATACAATGAGCAGTTCTTC. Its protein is CACRLAGEYNEQFF.

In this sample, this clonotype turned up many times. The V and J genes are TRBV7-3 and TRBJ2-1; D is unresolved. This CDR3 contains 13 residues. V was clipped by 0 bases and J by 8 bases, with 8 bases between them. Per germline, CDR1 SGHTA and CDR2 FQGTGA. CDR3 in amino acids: CASSLTISDEQFF. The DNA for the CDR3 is TGTGCCAGCAGCTTAACGATAAGCGATGAGCAGTTCTTC.